This T cell receptor (beta chain) was captured by sequencing in a study of T cells in localized non-small cell lung cancer. Trimming left V 4 bases short and J 14 bases short, with 15 bases between. Germline CDR1 is MNHNS and CDR2 is SASEGT. CDR3 size: 12 residues. Libraries were prepared by immunoSEQ multiplex PCR; TCRdb keeps only in-frame clonotypes and omits some of them. The sample consists of tens of thousands of clones, approximately 86% of them appearing once. Findings and caveats of the study: With higher T cell density in blood came longer overall survival. As only one tumor region underwent sequencing, heterogeneity remains possible. Of the top 100 tumor clones, median approximately 50 were in adjacent lung, some 30 among its top 100.

This clone was detected once. Its specificity is not known. This specimen consisted of peripheral blood, obtained before any cancer treatment. The V call is TRBV6-1, the J call TRBJ2-1; D perhaps matches TRBD1 (5 bases). This receptor was obtained from a man aged 18 to 50 with stage I lung adenocarcinoma. CDR3 region: CASSGGELKEFF. The CDR3 nucleotides read TGTGCCAGCAGTGGGGGCGAGTTGAAAGAGTTCTTC.